These 10 T cell receptor beta chains share one sample of origin, sequenced in a study of PD-1 blockade in classical Hodgkin lymphoma. The table came from immunoSEQ multiplex PCR; TCRdb's copy has only in-frame clones and leaves some out. The sample has 25,000 to 30,000 clones; about 80% are singletons. The time point was: cycle 4 day 1 (C4D1), after 6 weeks of nivolumab. Relapse after autologous stem cell transplantation occurred in every patient, and brentuximab vedotin exposure varied. Sequenced here: peripheral blood mononuclear cells (PBMCs), sampled before the fourth cycle of nivolumab. Receptors were obtained from a human donor with classical Hodgkin lymphoma.

The chain joins TRBV21-1 to TRBJ2-1; the D segment call TRBD2 is taken from the table without a DNA check. TRBV21-1 is a known pseudogene. This CDR3 is 14 amino acids long. The DNA of the CDR3 is TGTGCCAGCAGAGGGACTCCACCCTACAATGAGCAGTTCTTC. This encodes CASRGTPPYNEQFF.

This chain links TRBV6-5 with TRBJ1-2; 9 positions match TRBD1. V lost 0 bases to trimming and J lost 4 bases; unmatched junction nucleotides: 3. From germline, CDR1 is MNHEY and CDR2 SVGAGI. This CDR3 spans 15 amino acids. CDR3 nucleotides: TGTGCCAGCAGTTACTCACAGGGGGCCACCTATGGCTACACCTTC. Its protein is CASSYSQGATYGYTF.

The CDR3, as DNA: TGTGCCAGTAGTATATCAGCTACAGGAGTGACAGATACGCAGTATTTT. Encoded protein: CASSISATGVTDTQYF. V gene TRBV19 combines with J gene TRBJ2-3, with D perhaps TRBD1 (5 bases). Trimming left V 2 bases short and J 3 bases short, with 15 bases between. The CDR3 is 16 amino acids. In germline, CDR1 is LNHDA, CDR2 SQIVND (reference sequence). Full variable domain (rest looked up from reference TRBV19 and TRBJ2-3): DGGITQSPKYLFRKEGQNVTLSCEQNLNHDAMYWYRQDPGQGLRLIYYSQIVNDFQKGDIAEGYSVSREKKESFPLTVTSAQKNPTAFYLCASSISATGVTDTQYFGPGTRLTVL.

The rearrangement uses TRBV19 and TRBJ1-5; D is possibly TRBD1 (5 bases). Germline lookup yields CDR1 LNHDA and CDR2 SQIVND (reference sequence). Between the trimmed V and J ends, which lost 3 bases and 0 bases, there was a span of 9 bases. The CDR3 sequence is 15 residues long. The CDR3 nucleotides are TGTGCCAGTAGTATTTCGGGGGGTAGCAATCAGCCCCAGCATTTT. It codes for CASSISGGSNQPQHF.

J is TRBJ2-5 and V is TRBV2; TRBD1 aligns across 11 bases. Looked up from germline, CDR1 is SNHLY and CDR2 is FYNNEI. The CDR3 loop spans 15 amino acids. The junction had 10 bases not matched to a gene; V was cut back by 4 bases and J by 9 bases. The CDR3 DNA follows: TGTGCCAGCAGTGGCCCGGACAGGGGGCGGGGGGCCCAGTACTTC. Amino acids: CASSGPDRGRGAQYF.

This chain links TRBV11-2 with TRBJ1-1, with D possibly being TRBD1 (5 bases). The germline V and J ends were trimmed by 1 base and 5 bases, with 11 bases remaining between them. This CDR3 is built from 14 residues. CDR1 is SGHAT, CDR2 FQNNGV, per germline. The CDR3 region is CASSLVYGGTEAFF. CDR3 nucleotides: TGTGCCAGCAGCTTAGTTTACGGGGGGACTGAAGCTTTCTTT.

The chain couples TRBV2 to TRBJ2-6; D is unclear. Trimming left V 5 bases short and J 4 bases short, with 3 bases between. The CDR3 is made up of 12 amino acids. CDR1 SNHLY and CDR2 FYNNEI come from the germline V gene. CDR3 sequence: CASSTGANVLTF. CDR3 sequence (DNA): TGTGCCAGCAGTACCGGGGCCAACGTCCTGACTTTC.

The genes are TRBV5-4 and TRBJ2-1, with no clear D. V lost 6 bases and J lost 3, with 19 bases in between. There are 16 residues in the CDR3. From germline, CDR1 is SGHNT and CDR2 YYREEE (reference sequence). The CDR3 spells CASTQVTDPSYNEQFF. CDR3 nucleotide sequence: TGTGCCAGCACCCAAGTGACGGACCCAAGCTACAATGAGCAGTTCTTC.

V gene TRBV7-9 combines with J gene TRBJ1-1, with 12 bases that match TRBD1. The trim removed 5 bases at V and 0 bases at J, leaving 7 bases unmatched. Germline V gene data show CDR1 as SEHNR and CDR2 as FQNEAQ (reference sequence). The CDR3 runs to 17 residues. The CDR3 nucleotides read TGTGCCAGCAGCCGAGGGACAGGGGGCACCATGAACACTGAAGCTTTCTTT. Translation gives CASSRGTGGTMNTEAFF.

The chain joins TRBV5-1 to TRBJ2-7; 8 nucleotides agree with TRBD2. The CDR3 sequence is 16 residues long. Germline CDR1 and CDR2: SGHRS and YFSETQ. V shed 2 bases, J shed 3 bases, and the junction held 10 bases outside the gene matches. CDR3 nucleotides: TGCGCCAGCAGCTTAACCGGGACTAGTGGTAGCTACGAGCAGTACTTC. Protein product: CASSLTGTSGSYEQYF.